This record concerns one T cell receptor (beta chain) sequence. The same CDR3 can be traced to other DNA sequences in this sample. The CDR3 length is 12 residues. Germline CDR1 is GTSNPN and CDR2 is SVGIG (reference sequence). Trimming pared 0 bases from V and 4 bases from J, leaving 7 bases between. The data stem from a study of shared clonotypes between healthy human individuals. Produced via immunoSEQ multiplex PCR; TCRdb's table is partial and in-frame only. The sample comprises some 2.1 million clones, 95% of which are singletons, and 0.1% to 0.15% rests with the top ten. The chain uses TRBV30 and TRBJ2-7; no firm D call. The sequenced material came from naive CD4+ T cells sorted from blood. Documented subset: CD45RA+ positively selected. The origin of this receptor is a man between 18 and 35 years old in good health. The CDR3 coding sequence is TGTGCCTGGAGTGTTGGGGTTTACGAGCAGTACTTC. As protein: CAWSVGVYEQYF.